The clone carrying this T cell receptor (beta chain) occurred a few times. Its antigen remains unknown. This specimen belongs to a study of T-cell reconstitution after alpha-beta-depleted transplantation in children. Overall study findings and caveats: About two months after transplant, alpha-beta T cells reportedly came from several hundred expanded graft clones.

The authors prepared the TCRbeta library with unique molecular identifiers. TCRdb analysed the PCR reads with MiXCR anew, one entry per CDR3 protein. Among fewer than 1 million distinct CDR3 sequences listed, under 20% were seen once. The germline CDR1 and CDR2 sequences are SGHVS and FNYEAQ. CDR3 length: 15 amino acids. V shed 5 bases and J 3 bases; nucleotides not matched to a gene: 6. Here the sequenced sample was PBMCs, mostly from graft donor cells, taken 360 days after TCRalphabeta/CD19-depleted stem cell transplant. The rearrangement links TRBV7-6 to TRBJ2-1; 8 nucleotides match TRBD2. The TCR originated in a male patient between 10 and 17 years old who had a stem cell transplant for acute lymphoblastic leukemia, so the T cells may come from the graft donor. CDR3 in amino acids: CASSLSGANYNEQFF. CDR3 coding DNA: TGTGCCAGCAGCCTTAGCGGGGCCAACTACAATGAGCAGTTCTTC.